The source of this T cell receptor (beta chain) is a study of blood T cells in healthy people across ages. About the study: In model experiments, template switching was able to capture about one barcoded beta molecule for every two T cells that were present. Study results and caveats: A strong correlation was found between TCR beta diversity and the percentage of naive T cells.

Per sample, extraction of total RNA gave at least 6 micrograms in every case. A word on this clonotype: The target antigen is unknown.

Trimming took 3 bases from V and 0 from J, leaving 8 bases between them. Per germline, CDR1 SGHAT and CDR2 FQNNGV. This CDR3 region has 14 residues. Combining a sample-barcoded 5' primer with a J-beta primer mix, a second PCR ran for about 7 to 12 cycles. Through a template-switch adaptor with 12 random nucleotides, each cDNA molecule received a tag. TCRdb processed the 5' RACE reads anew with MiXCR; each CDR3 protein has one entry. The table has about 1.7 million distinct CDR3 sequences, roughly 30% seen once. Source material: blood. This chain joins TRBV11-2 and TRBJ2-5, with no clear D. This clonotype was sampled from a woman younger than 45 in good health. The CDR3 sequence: CASSFRVDQETQYF. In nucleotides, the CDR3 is TGTGCCAGCAGCTTCCGGGTGGACCAAGAGACCCAGTACTTC.